Listed below are T cell receptor beta chains from one sample, sequenced in a study of T-cell reconstitution after alpha-beta-depleted transplantation in children. TCRdb passed the PCR reads through MiXCR, listing each CDR3 protein once. The sample carries about a million distinct CDR3 sequences, about 31% recorded once. Specimen: PBMCs, mostly from graft donor cells, collected 360 days after TCRalphabeta/CD19-depleted stem cell transplant. The receptor source for this set is a boy in the first two years of life who had a stem cell transplant for SCID, so the T cells may come from the graft donor. The CDR3 runs from the conserved cysteine through the conserved F or W. The D gene is left open where the match is weak. Size is omitted from some rows. Given values are once, few, many or a class for expanded clones.

j_call v_call d_call clone_size cdr3_nt cdr3_aa
TRBJ1-1 TRBV29-1 - few TGCAGCGACCGACGGACGAACACTGAAGCTTTCTTT CSDRRTNTEAFF
TRBJ1-5 TRBV12-3/TRBV12-4 TRBD1 few TGTGCCAGCAGCGCTAGGACAGGGGTACGCGGCAATCAGCCCCAGCATTTT CASSARTGVRGNQPQHF
TRBJ2-3 TRBV3-1 TRBD2 - TGTGCCAGCAGCCTATATTTGGGAATAGCGGGGGAGATCTCCCCAGATACGCAGTATTTT CASSLYLGIAGEISPDTQYF
TRBJ2-7 TRBV20-1 - few TGCAGTGCTAGAGATGATGACGGTAGCTCCTACGAGCAGTACTTC CSARDDDGSSYEQYF
TRBJ2-7 TRBV7-9 TRBD1 - TGTGCCAGCAGCTTCGACAGGGGTTCCTACGAGCAGTACTTC CASSFDRGSYEQYF
TRBJ2-2 TRBV7-3 - - TGTGCCAGCAGCTTAAGAGGGGAAAGCACCGGGGAGCTGTTTTTT CASSLRGESTGELFF
TRBJ2-1 TRBV7-2 - - TGTGCCAGCAGCTTAGGTAGGGTGCCCTACAATGAGCAGTTCTTC CASSLGRVPYNEQFF
TRBJ2-1 TRBV11-2 - - TGTGCCAGCAGCCCCCGTCCGGGGCCCTACAATGAGCAGTTCTTC CASSPRPGPYNEQFF
TRBJ1-1 TRBV9 - few TGTGCCAGCAGCGTCCCCGAGGAGAACACTGAAGCTTTCTTT CASSVPEENTEAFF
TRBJ2-1 TRBV20-1 TRBD2 - TGCAGTGCTAGAGATCCATCGACTAGCGGGGGCCCTTTGGGCTTC CSARDPSTSGGPLGF
TRBJ2-3 TRBV29-1 - few TGCAGCGCTGAAACCTGGGACGGAACTAGCACAGATACGCAGTATTTT CSAETWDGTSTDTQYF
TRBJ2-2 TRBV27 - - TGTGCCAGCAGTTCAATAAATCCAGGGGTCGCGAACACCGGGGAGCTGTTTTTT CASSSINPGVANTGELFF
TRBJ2-1 TRBV20-1 - - TGCAGTGCTAGAGAGGCGGCAGGGGCTAGCAATGAGCAGTTCTTC CSAREAAGASNEQFF
TRBJ2-5 TRBV6-1 - few TGTGCCAGCAGGACAGTATCGGAGGGGGAGACCCAGTACTTC CASRTVSEGETQYF
TRBJ1-1 TRBV6-5 - many TGTGCCAGCAGTTACGTGCAGGGATTGAACACTGAAGCTTTCTTT CASSYVQGLNTEAFF
TRBJ1-1 TRBV7-8 - - TGTGCCAGCAGTCTCGGTGGGCTAATAATGAACACTGAAGCTTTCTTT CASSLGGLIMNTEAFF
TRBJ1-5 TRBV7-9 TRBD1 - TGTGCCAGCAGCTTAGCGCGCAGCGGACAGGGGGATCAGCCCCAGCATTTT CASSLARSGQGDQPQHF
TRBJ2-1 TRBV20-1 - few TGCAGTGCTATCCTCCAGGGGACTTTGCAGTTCTTC CSAILQGTLQFF
TRBJ1-5 TRBV20-1 - - TGCAGTGCTAGTGCGGGGGAGGATCAGCCCCAGCATTTT CSASAGEDQPQHF
TRBJ2-5 TRBV7-8 TRBD1 - TGTGCCAGCAGCTTATTTAGGACAGGGGCAGAGACCCAGTACTTC CASSLFRTGAETQYF
TRBJ2-1 TRBV3-1 TRBD2 few TGTGCCAGCAGGTCCGAAGCGGGGGCGTACAATGAGCAGTTCTTC CASRSEAGAYNEQFF
TRBJ2-2 TRBV28 - - TGTGCCAGCAGTTTAGTACTAACGAACACCGGGGAGCTGTTTTTT CASSLVLTNTGELFF